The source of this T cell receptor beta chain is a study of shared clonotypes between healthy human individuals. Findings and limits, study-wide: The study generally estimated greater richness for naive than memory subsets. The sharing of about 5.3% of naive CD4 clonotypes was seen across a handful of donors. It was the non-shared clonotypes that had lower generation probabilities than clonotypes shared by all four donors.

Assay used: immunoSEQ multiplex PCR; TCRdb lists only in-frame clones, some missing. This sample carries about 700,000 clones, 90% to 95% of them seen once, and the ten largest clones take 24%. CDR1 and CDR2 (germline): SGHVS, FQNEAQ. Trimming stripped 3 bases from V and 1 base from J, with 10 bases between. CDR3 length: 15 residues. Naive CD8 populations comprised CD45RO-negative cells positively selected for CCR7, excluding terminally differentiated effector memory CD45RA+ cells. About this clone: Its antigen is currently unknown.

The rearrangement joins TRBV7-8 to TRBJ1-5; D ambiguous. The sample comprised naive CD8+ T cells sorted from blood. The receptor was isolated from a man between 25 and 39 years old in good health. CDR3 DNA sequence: TGTGCCAGCAGCTTCGGTGTGTTAAGCAATCAGCCCCAGCATTTT. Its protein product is CASSFGVLSNQPQHF.